This T cell receptor (beta chain) was captured by sequencing in a study of spatial heterogeneity in lung cancer (dated by TCRdb to about 2019). Describing the broader study: More beta-chain than alpha-chain transcripts were consistently detected, likely reflecting higher beta-chain transcript abundance. In the raw uncorrected reads, each unique combination of TCR and UMI appeared more than ten times on average. The study quantitatively compared TCR alpha and beta repertoires across multiple tumor regions, matched nontumor lung and blood in non-small cell lung cancer. The study linked features of the TCR repertoire to counts of nonsynonymous mutations, which were determined by whole-exome sequencing of tumor tissue. Both alpha and beta chains were TCR-sequenced in approximately 220 tumor regions, 64 matched nontumor lung samples and more than 50 PBMC samples obtained at surgery. The study at large found these results: Confirming at a functional level the hypothesis that regional TCRs recognize regional mutations was considered to require additional single-cell paired TCR alpha and beta sequencing. Ubiquitous expanded tumor TCRs were found in blood more often at tumor resection than at routine follow-up.

According to the study, the label for this sample's time point signals: sample taken at primary tumor resection. Whole RNA extracted from tumor and nontumor lung tissue, or from cryopreserved PBMC samples, was used for TCR sequencing without cell sorting. The donors were some 76 patients from the lung TRACERx cohort who had early-stage, untreated non-small cell lung cancer. A patient was chosen for TCR sequencing only when enough RNA was available from at least two tumor regions. From a lookup of the germline V gene, CDR1 and CDR2 are SGHAT and FQNNGV. Trimming takes 3 bases from V and 3 bases from J, and the germline ends sit 18 bases apart. The CDR3 spans 16 residues, from the cysteine through the phenylalanine. Only the CDR3 part of the read is kept: 48 bases, read in frame from the first base. This clonotype was seen a handful of times. This receptor's antigen is unknown. It has no much larger one-base neighbor in the sample; base qualities were not kept.

The library was produced with 5' RACE. This sample was sequenced with a NextSeq 500. The TCR library protocol attached a unique molecular identifier to each TCR cDNA molecule to allow correction of PCR and sequencing errors. Per the original workflow: TCR identification, UMI-based error correction and CDR3 extraction were performed with Decombinator tools. Expanded TCRs were defined as those above a frequency of 2 per 1,000, corresponding to the top 1% of the tumor frequency distribution. Renyi diversity was calculated using the R vegan package after each repertoire was subsampled 100 times to 5,000 TCRs. CDR3 similarity networks were built from amino acid triplet string-kernel similarity, connecting CDR3s with pairwise similarity above 0.82. Through fastp at Q25 and MiXCR, TCRdb rebuilt clones from the public reads, retaining in-frame beta chains. Here each entry gathers all rows of one CDR3 protein and keeps the most common genes and DNA. TCRdb, not the original authors, processed these V and J calls. The sample has tens of thousands of distinct CDR3 sequences on record, under 25% of them singletons. About 6.6% of the sample comes from the top ten.

The chain is made from TRBV11-2 and TRBJ2-7; the D gene is perhaps TRBD1, from 6 matching bases. This receptor was identified in a male donor with early-stage non-small cell lung cancer. The material was PBMCs, obtained at surgery. The nucleotide sequence reads as follows: TGTGCCAGCAGCTTGCCCTCAAGGACAGACTTCTACGAGCAGTACTTC. It translates to CASSLPSRTDFYEQYF. The reference TRBV11-2 and TRBJ2-7 proteins fill in what lies around the CDR3, so the full variable domain reads EAGVAQSPRYKIIEKRQSVAFWCNPISGHATLYWYQQILGQGPKLLIQFQNNGVVDDSQLPKDRFSAERLKGVDSTLKIQPAKLEDSAVYLCASSLPSRTDFYEQYFGPGTRLTVT.